This T cell receptor beta chain came from a study of cytomegalovirus exposure and HLA in healthy donors. Whole-study results and caveats: Reported performance of the classifier showed diagnosis of cytomegalovirus status with high specificity and sensitivity. The listing of 150 to 200 TCR beta chains classed them as cytomegalovirus-associated.

Worth noting for this clone: Its antigen is still unknown.

The PCR made use of 60 Vbeta and 13 Jbeta primers. Sequencing was performed with immunoSEQ multiplex PCR; in TCRdb, only in-frame clones are kept and a portion is missing. The sample yields 180,000 or so clones, 82% seen once. All the people who gave samples were healthy bone marrow donors. Sampled while nominally healthy, donors likely had unrecorded immune exposures. The origin of this receptor is a man in his forties in good health and CMV-seronegative. The specimen was PBMCs.

Here the CDR3 reads CATSRDARGNYGYTF. In DNA form, the CDR3 reads TGTGCCACCAGCAGAGATGCGCGCGGGAACTATGGCTACACCTTC. The rearrangement joins TRBV15 to TRBJ1-2; no definite D call. Trimming took off 0 bases at V and 2 bases at J, with 10 bases between the two ends. The CDR3 runs to 15 residues. The V gene's germline CDR1 is LNHNV and CDR2 YYDKDF (reference sequence).